This T cell receptor (beta chain) was sequenced for a study of blood T cell repertoires in COVID-19. The CDR3 extends over 13 amino acids. From germline, CDR1 is MNHEY and CDR2 SVGAGI. J lost 7 bases, V lost 6 bases, and 5 bases had no gene match. Clones were read by immunoSEQ multiplex PCR, and TCRdb kept only the in-frame ones, dropping some. The sample holds around 150,000 clones, roughly 90% seen once. The chain employs TRBV6-5 and TRBJ2-3; 9 bases map to TRBD2. The sequencing sample was made of peripheral blood. This receptor was obtained from a man aged 50-59 years with active or convalescent COVID-19. The CDR3 bases are TGTGCCAGCAGAACTAGCGGGCGGAATACGCAGTATTTT. Amino acid sequence: CASRTSGRNTQYF.